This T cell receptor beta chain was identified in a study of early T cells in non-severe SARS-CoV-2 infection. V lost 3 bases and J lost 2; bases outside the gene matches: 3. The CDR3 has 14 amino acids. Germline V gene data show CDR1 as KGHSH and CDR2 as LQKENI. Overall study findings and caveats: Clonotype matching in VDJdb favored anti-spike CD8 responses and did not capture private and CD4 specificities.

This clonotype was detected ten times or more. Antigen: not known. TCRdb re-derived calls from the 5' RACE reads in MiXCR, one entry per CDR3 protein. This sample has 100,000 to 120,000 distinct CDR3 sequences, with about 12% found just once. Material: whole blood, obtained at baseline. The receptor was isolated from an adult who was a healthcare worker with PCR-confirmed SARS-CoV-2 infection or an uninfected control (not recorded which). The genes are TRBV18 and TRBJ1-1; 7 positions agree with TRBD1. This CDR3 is CASSPDRVNTEAFF. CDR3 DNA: TGTGCCAGCTCACCTGACAGGGTAAACACTGAAGCTTTCTTT.